Here is one T cell receptor beta chain with its context. Its target antigen remains unknown. No base quality information exists; no much larger clone differs at one position. Using the deep immunoSEQ assay, multiplex PCR amplified TCR CDR3 regions from genomic DNA. For each cell subset, the extracted genomic DNA was distributed evenly across all wells of several immunoSEQ 96-well plates, and each plate served as one replicate. For sorted subsets, each replicate PCR was loaded with around 200 ng genomic DNA, equivalent to approximately 27,000 T cell genomes. Purified libraries were measured with a Qubit 3.0 fluorometer, size-checked on a Bioanalyzer 2100, and measured again with the KAPA Library Quantification kit. Every immunoSEQ 96-well plate was sequenced on a dedicated single-read 150-cycle Illumina NextSeq 550 flow cell. The study's processing was this. Because the immunoSEQ output held only junctional sequences and lacked quality scores, the filtering could not match the filtering applied to full-length reads. Sequences were annotated with PyIR, a Python wrapper for IgBLAST v1.9, and V/J genes and CDR3 were assigned using IMGT germline references. Reads with weak V/J assignments (E-value above 1e-6), missing CDR3, stop codons, out-of-frame junctions, or ambiguous translated residues were removed. V3J clonotypes were defined by identical inferred V gene, J gene, and CDR3 amino acid sequence. The percentage overlap between two repertoires was calculated by dividing the number of shared unique clonotypes by the size of the smaller repertoire. Repertoire richness was assessed with RTK rarefaction, the Chao1 estimator, and Recon v2.1 estimates of unobserved clonotypes. For all TCRbeta clonotypes obtained by the gDNA method from a few donors, generation probabilities were computed with OLGA. TCRdb took over this immuneACCESS table, retaining in-frame rearrangements with V and J assigned. Such tables are incomplete; in checked studies, under half of the missing clones stem from an unresolved V gene, and the remainder is unexplained. That table supplies the V and J calls and clone size; D and trimming were determined from the DNA. The sample table shows approximately 2,000,000 clones, and 90% to 95% are seen once. Clones ranked in the top ten supply 1.5% to 2% of the sample.

Counted from cysteine to phenylalanine, this CDR3 has 13 amino acids. Only the CDR3 part of the read is kept: 39 bases, read in frame from the first base. The germline V gene supplies CDR1 MNHNS and CDR2 SASEGT. The junction shows trimming of 6 bases on V and 4 bases on J, plus 10 bases between the germline ends. CD8 naive samples were obtained by positive selection for CCR7 among CD45RO-negative cells, yielding a CD45RA+CCR7+ population from which TemRA cells were excluded. The donors were healthy, HIV-negative adults who had no recently reported acute infections or vaccinations. Every donor was a Caucasian adult residing in Nashville, Tennessee, USA. Blood was collected by leukapheresis, and PBMCs were isolated by Ficoll-Histopaque density gradient centrifugation and then cryopreserved in liquid nitrogen vapor phase. Analytical flow cytometry was used to check the purity and quantity of each magnetically sorted T cell population. Genomic DNA was isolated from each sorted fraction and quantified by UV absorbance on a Nanodrop 2000c.

These data belong to a study of shared clonotypes between healthy human individuals (dated by TCRdb to 2020 to 2022). In terms of the full investigation: The cohort comprised two women and a few men aged 18 to 49 years. To increase sequencing depth and limit assay-specific biases, TCR repertoire library preparation and sequencing were carried out by different laboratories using diverse techniques. Blood TCR repertoires of a handful of healthy adults were deeply sequenced to estimate repertoire size and the extent of clonotype sharing between individuals. Per donor, three plates each were used for CD4 naive and CD4 memory, two for CD8 naive, and one for CD8 memory. Leukapheresis yielded between about 0.94 and 10 billion PBMCs per donor.

Overall study outcomes, separate from this receptor: Based on pairwise subsampling, the degree of clonotype sharing among donors was expected to be affected by sequencing depth. Even with the large sequencing depth, rarefaction of the sorted-subset datasets indicated that sequencing was incomplete. The small number of donors limited the genetic and exposure-history diversity represented. Estimated clonotype richness was generally larger for naive than for memory subsets. Sampling was restricted to blood, and TCR repertoires in tissues likely differ from the TCR repertoires found in blood. Across a handful of donors, approximately 4.6% of naive CD4, 3% to 3.5% of naive CD8, roughly 2.2% of memory CD4, and over 0.35% of memory CD8 clonotypes were shared. Higher generation probabilities were observed for clonotypes shared by all four sorted-subset donors than for non-shared clonotypes.

The sample comprised naive CD8+ T cells from PBMCs. Read against the paper, the sample's cell subset or site label means: CD45RA+CCR7+. The chain employs TRBV6-1 and TRBJ2-1; TRBD2 might be the D gene, on 6 matching bases. This sequence was found in a man aged 18 to 30 in good health. Some clones in this sample may be carry-over from other donors' samples. CDR3 loop: CASSGGIYNEQFF. The DNA sequence is as follows: TGTGCCAGCAGCGGCGGGATTTACAATGAGCAGTTCTTC.